This T cell receptor beta chain is drawn from a study of cytomegalovirus exposure and HLA in healthy donors. The PCR employed 60 Vbeta primers together with 13 Jbeta primers. Data came from immunoSEQ multiplex PCR; TCRdb stores just in-frame clones and leaves some out. The sample lists roughly 160,000 clones, approximately 72% occurring once. Study findings and constraints: Across all donors, roughly uniform sequencing depth was an assumption of the presence/absence analyses. In a later analysis, the majority of CMV-associated beta chains seemingly showed HLA restriction. Within an earlier analysis, most TCR beta V segments proved productive either about 90% or about 30% of the time.

To note about this clone: Its antigen is not identified.

Trimming cost V 0 bases and J 1 base, with 7 bases left between them. The germline V gene encodes CDR1 SGHNT and CDR2 YYREEE (reference sequence). This CDR3 comprises 14 residues. The chain has TRBV5-4 and TRBJ2-5, with D maybe TRBD1 (6 bases). This receptor was taken from a female donor in good health and CMV-seronegative. Specimen: PBMCs. The CDR3 bases are TGTGCCAGCAGCTTGGAGGGGGTCCAAGAGACCCAGTACTTC. Translating gives CASSLEGVQETQYF.